These T cell receptor beta chains were read from a single sample in a study of cytotoxic CD8 clonotypes in ibrutinib-treated CLL. This table comes from immunoSEQ multiplex PCR, and its TCRdb copy is limited to in-frame clones, with some not included. The data contain about 310,000 clones, almost 80% of them singletons. This material consisted of PBMCs, taken before ibrutinib treatment. These receptors originate from a human donor with chronic lymphocytic leukemia. Each CDR3 is given with its conserved first and last residue. Each record gives: clone size, V gene, D gene, J gene, CDR3 length, CDR3 DNA, CDR3 protein. A D gene is named only where the DNA matches it firmly. Only some rows state a clone size, as once, few, many or a class for expanded clones.

abundance: -
v_gene: TRBV6-5
d_gene: -
j_gene: TRBJ2-7
len: 15
CDR3nt: TGTGCCAGCAGCTATTACAGGGGGGGGAGCTACGAGCAGTACTTC
CDR3aa: CASSYYRGGSYEQYF

abundance: -
v_gene: TRBV11-2
d_gene: TRBD2
j_gene: TRBJ2-1
len: 14
CDR3nt: TGTGCCACCTCAGGGCTAGCGGCCTACAATGAGCAGTTCTTC
CDR3aa: CATSGLAAYNEQFF

abundance: -
v_gene: TRBV21-1
d_gene: -
j_gene: TRBJ2-1
len: 14
CDR3nt: TGTGCCAGCAGCAAAGGACAGGACAGTGGTTTGGAATTCTTC
CDR3aa: CASSKGQDSGLEFF

abundance: -
v_gene: TRBV27
d_gene: TRBD2
j_gene: TRBJ2-3
len: 15
CDR3nt: TGTGCCAGCAGTCCCGGTAGTGGCGGGAGCCTCCCGCAGTATTTT
CDR3aa: CASSPGSGGSLPQYF

abundance: -
v_gene: TRBV14
d_gene: -
j_gene: TRBJ2-7
len: 15
CDR3nt: TGTGCCAGCAGCAGCATTGTCCGGGACAACTACGAGCAGTACTTC
CDR3aa: CASSSIVRDNYEQYF

abundance: once
v_gene: TRBV28
d_gene: -
j_gene: TRBJ2-6
len: 18
CDR3nt: TGTGCCAGCAGTTTATCCGCGGATTACTCCTCTGGGGCCAACGTCCTGACTTTC
CDR3aa: CASSLSADYSSGANVLTF

abundance: -
v_gene: TRBV29-1
d_gene: -
j_gene: TRBJ2-5
len: 12
CDR3nt: TGCAGCGTTGAGTGGTTCCAAGAGACCCAGTACTTC
CDR3aa: CSVEWFQETQYF

abundance: -
v_gene: TRBV5-1
d_gene: TRBD2
j_gene: TRBJ2-7
len: 15
CDR3nt: TGCGCCAGCAGCTTAGCGGGAGGCGGAACCTACGAGCAGTACTTC
CDR3aa: CASSLAGGGTYEQYF

abundance: few
v_gene: TRBV6-5
d_gene: -
j_gene: TRBJ1-2
len: 15
CDR3nt: TGTGCCAGCAGCTCCGGGATGGGGAGGGGCAATGGCTACACCTTC
CDR3aa: CASSSGMGRGNGYTF

abundance: -
v_gene: TRBV2
d_gene: TRBD1
j_gene: TRBJ1-1
len: 12
CDR3nt: TGTGCCAGCAGTTCGGACAGGATTGAAGCTTTCTTT
CDR3aa: CASSSDRIEAFF

abundance: -
v_gene: TRBV6-6
d_gene: -
j_gene: TRBJ1-1
len: 14
CDR3nt: TGTGCCAGCAGTCCGCAACAGGGTAACACTGAAGCTTTCTTT
CDR3aa: CASSPQQGNTEAFF

abundance: -
v_gene: TRBV30
d_gene: TRBD2
j_gene: TRBJ2-3
len: 13
CDR3nt: TGTGCCTGGAGTATTGCGGGAGAAGGTACGCAGTATTTT
CDR3aa: CAWSIAGEGTQYF

abundance: -
v_gene: TRBV6-1
d_gene: TRBD1
j_gene: TRBJ1-2
len: 14
CDR3nt: TGTGCCAGCAGGGCAGGGGGCGCAGACTATGGCTACACCTTC
CDR3aa: CASRAGGADYGYTF

abundance: few
v_gene: TRBV12-5
d_gene: -
j_gene: TRBJ1-5
len: 14
CDR3nt: TGTGCTAGTGGTCTACAGTATAGCAATCAGCCCCAGCATTTT
CDR3aa: CASGLQYSNQPQHF

abundance: -
v_gene: TRBV6-4
d_gene: -
j_gene: TRBJ2-1
len: 14
CDR3nt: TGTGCCAGCAGTGAACAGTGGGGTTACAATGAGCAGTTCTTC
CDR3aa: CASSEQWGYNEQFF

abundance: -
v_gene: TRBV9
d_gene: TRBD1
j_gene: TRBJ2-2
len: 18
CDR3nt: TGTGCCAGCAGCGTAGGTTGGACAGGGGGCGTTAAGGCCGGGGAGCTGTTTTTT
CDR3aa: CASSVGWTGGVKAGELFF

abundance: once
v_gene: TRBV6-1
d_gene: -
j_gene: TRBJ1-2
len: 13
CDR3nt: TGTGCCAGCAGTACCCAGGGAAACTATGGCTACACCTTC
CDR3aa: CASSTQGNYGYTF

abundance: -
v_gene: TRBV11-2
d_gene: -
j_gene: TRBJ2-3
len: 15
CDR3nt: TGTGCCAGCAGCCAGCAACCCGAACGCACAGATACGCAGTATTTT
CDR3aa: CASSQQPERTDTQYF

abundance: -
v_gene: TRBV10-3
d_gene: -
j_gene: TRBJ2-7
len: 16
CDR3nt: TGTGCCATCAGTGAGGGGGTCAGGACCAGCTCCTACGAGCAGTACTTC
CDR3aa: CAISEGVRTSSYEQYF

abundance: -
v_gene: TRBV7-9
d_gene: TRBD2
j_gene: TRBJ2-7
len: 18
CDR3nt: TGTGCCAGCAGCTTCGACTTTTATGGACTAGCGGGAGGGTACGAGCAGTACTTC
CDR3aa: CASSFDFYGLAGGYEQYF

abundance: -
v_gene: TRBV7-9
d_gene: TRBD2
j_gene: TRBJ2-7
len: 16
CDR3nt: TGTGCCAGCAGTCCCCCTAGCGGGAGGGCCTCGGACGAGCAGTACTTC
CDR3aa: CASSPPSGRASDEQYF

abundance: -
v_gene: TRBV27
d_gene: TRBD1
j_gene: TRBJ1-2
len: 16
CDR3nt: TGTGCCAGCAGTCCCCTCTGGGAAGAGGGGGCGTATGGCTACACCTTC
CDR3aa: CASSPLWEEGAYGYTF

abundance: -
v_gene: TRBV19
d_gene: -
j_gene: TRBJ1-5
len: 17
CDR3nt: TGTGCCAGCCACTCCATGACACTATCGGGGCTGGGAGAGCCCCAGCATTTT
CDR3aa: CASHSMTLSGLGEPQHF

abundance: -
v_gene: TRBV4-3
d_gene: -
j_gene: TRBJ2-7
len: 15
CDR3nt: TGCGCCAGCAGCCAAGTCCTGGGTGAGGCTTACGAGCAGTACTTC
CDR3aa: CASSQVLGEAYEQYF

abundance: -
v_gene: TRBV5-1
d_gene: -
j_gene: TRBJ2-7
len: 13
CDR3nt: TGCGCCAGCAGCCCCGGGCAGATCTACGAGCAGTACTTC
CDR3aa: CASSPGQIYEQYF

abundance: few
v_gene: TRBV9
d_gene: -
j_gene: TRBJ1-2
len: 17
CDR3nt: TGTGCCAGCAGCGGGAGGTTCGGACAACTCAATAACTATGGCTACACCTTC
CDR3aa: CASSGRFGQLNNYGYTF

abundance: -
v_gene: TRBV6-5
d_gene: TRBD1
j_gene: TRBJ2-7
len: 14
CDR3nt: TGTGCCAGCAGTTGGGACAGGGCCTCATACGAGCAGTACTTC
CDR3aa: CASSWDRASYEQYF

abundance: -
v_gene: TRBV11-3
d_gene: TRBD1
j_gene: TRBJ2-7
len: 14
CDR3nt: TGTGCCAGCAGCTCCCGGGACAGGGCCTACGAGCAGTACTTC
CDR3aa: CASSSRDRAYEQYF

abundance: -
v_gene: TRBV30
d_gene: TRBD1
j_gene: TRBJ1-1
len: 13
CDR3nt: TGTGCCTGGAAGACAGGGAGGCACACTGAAGCTTTCTTT
CDR3aa: CAWKTGRHTEAFF

abundance: -
v_gene: TRBV13
d_gene: -
j_gene: TRBJ1-1
len: 15
CDR3nt: TGTGCCAGCAGTCCAAGGGGATTCCGGGACACTGAAGCTTTCTTT
CDR3aa: CASSPRGFRDTEAFF

abundance: -
v_gene: TRBV6-5
d_gene: -
j_gene: TRBJ2-7
len: 14
CDR3nt: TGTGCCAGCAGAAATAGATGGGACATCTACGAGCAGTACTTC
CDR3aa: CASRNRWDIYEQYF

abundance: few
v_gene: TRBV7-9
d_gene: -
j_gene: TRBJ1-1
len: 13
CDR3nt: TGTGCCAGCAGCTTAAACCTCCGCACAATAGCTTTCTTT
CDR3aa: CASSLNLRTIAFF

abundance: -
v_gene: TRBV30
d_gene: -
j_gene: TRBJ1-2
len: 12
CDR3nt: TGTGCCTGGAGCGGTGGGAACGATGGCTACACCTTC
CDR3aa: CAWSGGNDGYTF

abundance: -
v_gene: TRBV29-1
d_gene: -
j_gene: TRBJ2-2
len: 14
CDR3nt: TGCAGCGTTGGTGGTCTAACGAACACCGGGGAGCTGTTTTTT
CDR3aa: CSVGGLTNTGELFF

abundance: -
v_gene: TRBV6-1
d_gene: TRBD1
j_gene: TRBJ2-3
len: 15
CDR3nt: TGTGCCAGCAGTCTCGGGACAGAGGTGGGAGATACGCAGTATTTT
CDR3aa: CASSLGTEVGDTQYF

abundance: -
v_gene: TRBV5-4
d_gene: -
j_gene: TRBJ2-5
len: 14
CDR3nt: TGTGCCAGCAGCCCCGGGCCGTACCAAGAGACCCAGTACTTC
CDR3aa: CASSPGPYQETQYF

abundance: -
v_gene: TRBV11-2
d_gene: TRBD2
j_gene: TRBJ2-1
len: 16
CDR3nt: TGTGCCAGCAGCTTCTATAGCGGGAGGGCCCACAATGAGCAGTTCTTC
CDR3aa: CASSFYSGRAHNEQFF

abundance: -
v_gene: TRBV7-8
d_gene: -
j_gene: TRBJ1-4
len: 16
CDR3nt: TGTGCCAGCAGCCCCTCCGCCCCTGCAACTAATGAAAAACTGTTTTTT
CDR3aa: CASSPSAPATNEKLFF

abundance: many
v_gene: TRBV10-3
d_gene: -
j_gene: TRBJ2-5
len: 14
CDR3nt: TGTGCCAGCAGTGAAGAGGTATTTCGGCGGACCCAGTACTTC
CDR3aa: CASSEEVFRRTQYF

abundance: once
v_gene: TRBV5-8
d_gene: -
j_gene: TRBJ2-7
len: 15
CDR3nt: TGTGCCAGCAGATTAGGACGTGTCCATACGTACGAGCAGTACTTC
CDR3aa: CASRLGRVHTYEQYF

abundance: -
v_gene: TRBV6-5
d_gene: -
j_gene: TRBJ2-7
len: 11
CDR3nt: TGTGCCAGCCGGACAGCCTACGAGCAGTACTTC
CDR3aa: CASRTAYEQYF

abundance: once
v_gene: TRBV18
d_gene: TRBD1
j_gene: TRBJ1-1
len: 13
CDR3nt: TGTGCCAGCTCATCGGGACAGGGGACTGAAGCTTTCTTT
CDR3aa: CASSSGQGTEAFF

abundance: -
v_gene: TRBV9
d_gene: -
j_gene: TRBJ1-1
len: 14
CDR3nt: TGTGCCAGCAGCGCTGGGGGACAGAACACTGAAGCTTTCTTT
CDR3aa: CASSAGGQNTEAFF

abundance: -
v_gene: TRBV7-2
d_gene: -
j_gene: TRBJ1-2
len: 15
CDR3nt: TGTGCCAGCAGCTTTTTGTCATCGGTAGGAATGGACTACACCTTC
CDR3aa: CASSFLSSVGMDYTF

abundance: -
v_gene: TRBV6-6
d_gene: -
j_gene: TRBJ2-2
len: 14
CDR3nt: TGTGCCAGCAGTTACTCTAGCGGACCCGGGGAGCTGTTTTTT
CDR3aa: CASSYSSGPGELFF

abundance: -
v_gene: TRBV19
d_gene: -
j_gene: TRBJ2-7
len: 13
CDR3nt: TGTGCCAGTAGTATGGACATCTCCTACGAGCAGTACTTC
CDR3aa: CASSMDISYEQYF

abundance: once
v_gene: TRBV27
d_gene: TRBD1
j_gene: TRBJ1-1
len: 14
CDR3nt: TGTGCCAGCAGTACGACAGGGTGGACTACTGAAGCTTTCTTT
CDR3aa: CASSTTGWTTEAFF

abundance: -
v_gene: TRBV5-1
d_gene: -
j_gene: TRBJ2-1
len: 14
CDR3nt: TGCGCCAGCAGCTTGGCGCTCTCCCACGATGAGCAGTTCTTC
CDR3aa: CASSLALSHDEQFF